The present entry profiles one T cell receptor beta chain with its context. The antigen remains undetermined. The data derive from a study of monozygotic twins with inflammatory bowel disease. Study-wide findings and caveats: IBD patients shared fewer clonotypes with other individuals than healthy twins, especially patients with disease activity signs. Diversity of TCRbeta measured by inverse Simpson was lower in IBD patients than in healthy co-twins.

TCRdb reanalyzed the 5' RACE reads and collapses them to one entry per CDR3 protein, without DNA. The sample includes around 370,000 distinct CDR3 sequences. This CDR3 has 16 residues. CDR1 is MNHNS and CDR2 is SASEGT in the germline V gene. Blood, under 3 ml, was drawn per donor. The chain joins TRBV6-1 to TRBJ1-5. The sequence derives from a human donor with ulcerative colitis or Crohn's disease, or a healthy co-twin of an affected twin (not recorded which). The sequencing input was blood. The CDR3 loop reads CASSEWDLAGNQPQHF.